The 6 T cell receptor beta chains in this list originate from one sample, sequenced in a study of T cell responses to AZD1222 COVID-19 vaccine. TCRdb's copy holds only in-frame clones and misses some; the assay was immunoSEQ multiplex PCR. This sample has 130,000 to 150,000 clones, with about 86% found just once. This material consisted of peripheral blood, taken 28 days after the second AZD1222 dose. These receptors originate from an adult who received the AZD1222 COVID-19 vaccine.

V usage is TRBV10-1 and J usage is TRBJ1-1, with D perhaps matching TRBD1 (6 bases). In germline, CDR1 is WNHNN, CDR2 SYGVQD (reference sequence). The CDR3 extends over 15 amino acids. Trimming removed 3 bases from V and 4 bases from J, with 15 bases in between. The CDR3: CASSDPNKGGTEAFF. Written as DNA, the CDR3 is TGCGCCAGCAGTGATCCCAACAAGGGGGGCACTGAAGCTTTCTTT.

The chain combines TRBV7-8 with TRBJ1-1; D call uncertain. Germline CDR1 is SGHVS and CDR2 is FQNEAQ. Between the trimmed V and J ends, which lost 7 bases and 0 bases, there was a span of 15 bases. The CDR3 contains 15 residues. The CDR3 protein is CASTSNPSLNTEAFF. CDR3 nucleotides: TGTGCCAGCACCTCGAACCCCTCGCTGAACACTGAAGCTTTCTTT.

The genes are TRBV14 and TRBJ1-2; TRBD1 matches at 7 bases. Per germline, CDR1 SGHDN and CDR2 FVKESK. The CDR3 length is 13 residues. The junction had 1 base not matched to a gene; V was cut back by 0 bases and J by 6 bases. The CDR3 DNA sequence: TGTGCCAGCAGCCAAGACAGGGGGAATGGCTACACCTTC. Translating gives CASSQDRGNGYTF.

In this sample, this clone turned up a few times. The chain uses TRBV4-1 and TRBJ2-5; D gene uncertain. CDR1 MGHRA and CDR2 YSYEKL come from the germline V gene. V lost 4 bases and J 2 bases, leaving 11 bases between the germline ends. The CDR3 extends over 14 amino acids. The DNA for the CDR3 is TGCGCCAGCAGCCCCCTGGCACTTCAAGAGACCCAGTACTTC. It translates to CASSPLALQETQYF.

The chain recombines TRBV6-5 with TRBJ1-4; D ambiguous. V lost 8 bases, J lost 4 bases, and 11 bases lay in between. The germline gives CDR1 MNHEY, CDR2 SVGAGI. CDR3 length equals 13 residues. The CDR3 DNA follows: TGTGCCAGCGGACCTCTGGGTAATGAAAAACTGTTTTTT. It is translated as CASGPLGNEKLFF.

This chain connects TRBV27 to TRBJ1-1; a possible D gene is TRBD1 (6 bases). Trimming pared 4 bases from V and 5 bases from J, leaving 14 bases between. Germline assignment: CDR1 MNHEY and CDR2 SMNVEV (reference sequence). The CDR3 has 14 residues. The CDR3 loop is CASSSRGRGTEAFF. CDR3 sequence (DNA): TGTGCCAGCAGTTCCCGGGGGCGAGGGACTGAAGCTTTCTTT.